Following are 16 T cell receptor beta chains from one sample sequenced in a study of blood T cell repertoires in COVID-19. The repertoire was sequenced with immunoSEQ multiplex PCR; TCRdb's copy has only in-frame clones and lacks some. The sample includes about 290,000 clones, around 81% of them seen just once. Specimen: peripheral blood. The receptors were gathered from a woman aged 45 to 65 with active or convalescent COVID-19.

This clone was seen more than once but under ten times. The chain is built from TRBV28 and TRBJ1-1; D uncertain. Germline CDR1 reads MDHEN; CDR2 reads SYDVKM. This CDR3 has 13 residues. With 6 bases removed from V and 4 bases from J, the gap between germline ends came to 12 bases. In DNA form, the CDR3 reads TGTGCCAGCAGGAGCCCGGGATTCACTGAAGCTTTCTTT. Translated, it gives CASRSPGFTEAFF.

The J gene is TRBJ2-7, the V gene TRBV7-8; 7 bases match TRBD2. Germline V gene lookup returns CDR1 SGHVS and CDR2 FQNEAQ. The junction had 5 bases not matched to a gene; V was cut back by 3 bases and J by 0 bases. The CDR3 runs 15 residues. The CDR3 sequence: CASSFVAGVSYEQYF. CDR3 nucleotide sequence: TGTGCCAGCAGCTTCGTGGCGGGAGTCTCCTACGAGCAGTACTTC.

The chain has TRBV2 and TRBJ2-1; TRBD2 aligns across 7 bases. Trimming at V came to 4 bases and at J to 7 bases, leaving 7 bases not matched to a gene. Germline V gene data show CDR1 as SNHLY and CDR2 as FYNNEI. The CDR3 consists of 14 residues. Written as DNA, the CDR3 is TGTGCCAGCAGTGGTCGGACTAGTGTGAATGAGCAGTTCTTC. Translation gives CASSGRTSVNEQFF.

Comment on this clone: Different DNA sequences within this sample yield the same CDR3. This chain connects TRBV6-1 to TRBJ2-1; 11 bases align to TRBD2. The CDR3 spans 15 residues. Looked up from germline, CDR1 is MNHNS and CDR2 is SASEGT. The ends lost 3 bases at V and 4 bases at J; junction bases unmatched: 2. Here the CDR3 reads CASSEGLAAYNEQFF. The CDR3 nucleotides read TGTGCCAGCAGTGAGGGACTAGCGGCTTACAATGAGCAGTTCTTC.

This chain uses TRBV20-1 with TRBJ1-1; no definite D call. Looked up from germline, CDR1 is DFQATT and CDR2 is SNEGSKA (reference sequence). The CDR3 consists of 11 residues. Here the CDR3 reads CRAVKNTEAFF. CDR3 in DNA: TGCCGCGCCGTGAAGAACACTGAAGCTTTCTTT.

The chain carries TRBV11-2 and TRBJ2-7, with TRBD1 identical over 7 bases. CDR1 and CDR2 (germline): SGHAT, FQNNGV. This CDR3 is 13 amino acids long. Germline trimming cut 5 bases from V and 3 bases from J; bases unmatched to any gene: 4. CDR3: CASSPDRVYEQYF. The CDR3 nucleotides read TGTGCCAGCAGCCCCGACAGGGTCTACGAGCAGTACTTC.

This clone has a handful of counts. The rearrangement joins TRBV5-1 to TRBJ1-1; perhaps TRBD1 as D (5 bases). V dropped 4 bases and J dropped 5 bases, with 15 bases sitting between them. The CDR3 runs 14 residues. Germline CDR1 reads SGHRS; CDR2 reads YFSETQ. This CDR3 is CASSLWTRRTEAFF. In nucleotides, the CDR3 is TGCGCCAGCAGCCTATGGACAAGAAGGACTGAAGCTTTCTTT.

The chain couples TRBV5-1 to TRBJ1-1; tentatively, D is TRBD1 (6 bases). The CDR3 totals 14 residues. CDR1 SGHRS and CDR2 YFSETQ come from the germline V gene. The V gene lost 0 bases and the J gene lost 6 bases, with 12 bases spanning the gap. The CDR3 loop reads CASSLDRALPEAFF. CDR3 nucleotides: TGCGCCAGCAGCTTGGACAGGGCCCTACCTGAAGCTTTCTTT.

Remarks on this clone: It is unclear where the CDR3 begins or ends on the DNA, so no DNA is shown, and the CDR3 is as TCRdb lists it. This sequence joins TRBV6-2 or TRBV6-3 and TRBJ2-1; the tabulated D call, TRBD1, remains unverified against the DNA. The germline CDR1 and CDR2 sequences are MNHEY and SVGEGT. The CDR3 totals 17 residues, both ends included. CDR3 amino acids: CASSLGPGATNNEQFFF.

In its sample, this clone was seen once. This rearrangement joins TRBV3-1 (or the pseudogene TRBV3-2) to TRBJ2-5; 8 bases are a match to TRBD2. CDR3 length equals 18 residues. Germline V gene lookup returns CDR1 LGHDT and CDR2 YNNKEL (reference sequence). V trimming: 2 bases; J trimming: 7 bases; junction bases outside the gene matches: 18. CDR3 protein: CASSQMTGSGVLSGTQYF. CDR3 nucleotide sequence: TGTGCCAGCAGCCAAATGACGGGTAGCGGGGTCCTGTCGGGGACCCAGTACTTC.

The chain joins TRBV29-1 to TRBJ1-1, with 10 bases that match TRBD1. Germline CDR1 and CDR2: SQVTM and ANQGSEA. V was clipped by 6 bases and J by 6 bases; unmatched bases: 13. The CDR3 is made up of 15 amino acids. The CDR3 loop reads CSVPNRQGASPEAFF. In nucleotides, the CDR3 is TGCAGCGTCCCAAATCGACAGGGGGCGTCTCCTGAAGCTTTCTTT.

The CDR3 protein is CASSLGTGRTGTGELFF. The CDR3 nucleotides are TGTGCCAGCAGCCTCGGGACAGGGAGAACGGGGACCGGGGAGCTGTTTTTT. The V and J genes are TRBV7-9 and TRBJ2-2; 9 bases are shared with TRBD1. Germline assignment: CDR1 SEHNR and CDR2 FQNEAQ (reference sequence). The V segment lost 5 bases and the J segment 5 bases; nucleotides outside the gene matches: 12. This CDR3 comprises 17 residues.

This chain joins TRBV27 and TRBJ1-1, with a tentative D call TRBD1 (6 bases). From germline, CDR1 is MNHEY and CDR2 SMNVEV (reference sequence). The germline V and J ends were trimmed by 6 bases and 0 bases, with 11 bases remaining between them. The CDR3 has 14 amino acids. The CDR3 loop reads CASRRQVMNTEAFF. The CDR3 nucleotides are TGTGCCAGCAGACGACAGGTCATGAACACTGAAGCTTTCTTT.

The chain recombines TRBV30 with TRBJ1-6, with D tentatively TRBD1 (6 bases). V gave up 3 bases and J gave up 5 bases, with 11 bases separating them. CDR3 size: 14 residues. Looked up from germline, CDR1 is GTSNPN and CDR2 is SVGIG (reference sequence). This CDR3 reads CAWSLDRNNSPLHF. The DNA of the CDR3 is TGTGCCTGGAGCCTAGACAGGAATAATTCACCCCTCCACTTT.

V and J are TRBV23-1 and TRBJ2-7, with a weak D call TRBD2 (5 bases). Being an ORF, TRBV23-1 has a function that is uncertain. This CDR3 is 14 amino acids long. V was cut by 2 bases and J by 3 bases, with 11 bases left in between. In DNA form, the CDR3 reads TGCGCCAGCAGTCAAGAGGGCGGTAACTACGAGCAGTACTTC. Amino acids: CASSQEGGNYEQYF.

The chain links TRBV5-6 to TRBJ1-4; TRBD1 might be the D (6 bases). Germline V gene sequence: CDR1 SGHDT, CDR2 YYEEEE. Trimming left V 4 bases short and J 7 bases short, with 17 bases between. The CDR3 loop spans 15 amino acids. CDR3 loop: CASSAGAGGGEKLFF. In DNA form, the CDR3 reads TGTGCCAGCAGCGCAGGGGCGGGAGGAGGTGAAAAACTGTTTTTT. Variable domain in full (rest from reference TRBV5-6 and TRBJ1-4): DAGVTQSPTHLIKTRGQQVTLRCSPKSGHDTVSWYQQALGQGPQFIFQYYEEEERQRGNFPDRFSGHQFPNYSSELNVNALLLGDSALYLCASSAGAGGGEKLFFGSGTQLSVL.